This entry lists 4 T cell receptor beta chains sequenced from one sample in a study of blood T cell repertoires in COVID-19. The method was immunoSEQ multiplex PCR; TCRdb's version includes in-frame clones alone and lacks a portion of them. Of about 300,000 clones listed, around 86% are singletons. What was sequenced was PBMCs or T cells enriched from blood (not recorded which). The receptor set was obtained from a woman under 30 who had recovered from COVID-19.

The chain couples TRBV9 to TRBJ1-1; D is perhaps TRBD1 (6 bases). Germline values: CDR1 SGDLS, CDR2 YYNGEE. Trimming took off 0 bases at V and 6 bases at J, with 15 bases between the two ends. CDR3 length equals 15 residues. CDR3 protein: CASSVDSGTKAEAFF. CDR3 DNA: TGTGCCAGCAGCGTAGATTCAGGGACAAAAGCTGAAGCTTTCTTT.

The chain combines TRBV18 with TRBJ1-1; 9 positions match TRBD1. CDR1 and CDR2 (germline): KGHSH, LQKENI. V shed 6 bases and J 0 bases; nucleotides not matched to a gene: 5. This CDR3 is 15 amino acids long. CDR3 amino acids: CASSADRGMNTEAFF. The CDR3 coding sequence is TGTGCCAGCTCGGCCGACAGGGGGATGAACACTGAAGCTTTCTTT. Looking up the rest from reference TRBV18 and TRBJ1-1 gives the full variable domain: NAGVMQNPRHLVRRRGQEARLRCSPMKGHSHVYWYRQLPEEGLKFMVYLQKENIIDESGMPKERFSAEFPKEGPSILRIQQVVRGDSAAYFCASSADRGMNTEAFFGQGTRLTVV.

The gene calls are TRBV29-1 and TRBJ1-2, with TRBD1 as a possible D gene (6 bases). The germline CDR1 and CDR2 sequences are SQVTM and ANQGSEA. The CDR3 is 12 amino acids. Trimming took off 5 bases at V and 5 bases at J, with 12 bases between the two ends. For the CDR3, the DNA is TGCAGCGTTTTTGACCAGGGGTATGGCTACACCTTC. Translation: CSVFDQGYGYTF.

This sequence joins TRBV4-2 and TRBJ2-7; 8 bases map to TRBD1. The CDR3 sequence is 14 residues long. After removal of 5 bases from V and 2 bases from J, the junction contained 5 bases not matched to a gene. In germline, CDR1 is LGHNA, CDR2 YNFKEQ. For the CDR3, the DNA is TGTGCCAGCAGCGCGGACAGGGCCGCCTACGAGCAGTACTTC. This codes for CASSADRAAYEQYF.